What follows describes a single T cell receptor beta chain. The controls were healthy donors who were matched for age and sex. TEMRA cells were enriched by FACS, while CD8+ and CD4+ T cells were obtained through a negative isolation that was performed magnetically. This specimen comes from a study of CD8 T cells in Susac syndrome. Random hexamers were used to reverse transcribe roughly 0.5 to 1 ug of RNA. Amplification of the TCR beta CDR3 was carried out by immunoSEQ multiplex PCR, which spanned a total of 54 Vbeta and 13 Jbeta segments. From the immunoSEQ multiplex PCR reads, TCRdb called clonotypes with MiXCR, one entry per CDR3 protein. Found here are 130,000 or so distinct CDR3 sequences, around 94% of them singletons; the top ten hold about 0.098%. V was pared by 5 bases and J by 3 bases, with 2 bases of the junction left unmatched. Per germline, CDR1 KGHSH and CDR2 LQKENI. This CDR3 is built from 14 residues.

The genes are TRBV18 and TRBJ2-2, with 8 bases lining up with TRBD1. The sequence derives from a human donor in good health. The specimen was CD4+ T cells from PBMCs. CDR3 sequence (DNA): TGTGCCAGCTCAGAACAGGGGGACACCGGGGAGCTGTTTTTT. Translating it yields CASSEQGDTGELFF.